These 10 T cell receptor beta chains came from one sample sequenced in a study of T cell responses to AZD1222 COVID-19 vaccine. Assay used: immunoSEQ multiplex PCR; TCRdb lists only in-frame clones, some missing. The sample lists roughly 120,000 clones; roughly 93% were seen once. The source material was peripheral blood, sampled on day 0 of AZD1222 vaccination. These receptors came from an adult in good health.

This clone was detected once. The rearrangement joins TRBV28 to TRBJ2-5; 7 positions agree with TRBD2. The CDR3 runs 16 residues. The germline V gene has CDR1 MDHEN and CDR2 SYDVKM. Trimming cost V 3 bases and J 3 bases; bases outside gene matches: 10. For the CDR3, the DNA is TGTGCCAGCAGTTTCCGTATGACGGGGGGAAAAGAGACCCAGTACTTC. It translates to CASSFRMTGGKETQYF.

This clone was recorded only once. The rearrangement joins TRBV6-5 to TRBJ1-2; 7 bases match TRBD1. CDR3 length: 14 amino acids. The J segment lost 12 bases and the V segment lost 0 bases, leaving 10 bases of the junction unmatched. Germline CDR1 and CDR2: MNHEY and SVGAGI. Written as DNA, the CDR3 is TGTGCCAGCAGTTACTCCGACAGGGTAGAAACTAACACCTTC. It translates to CASSYSDRVETNTF.

The J gene is TRBJ1-1, the V gene TRBV5-1; D remains unclear. The CDR3 sequence is 14 residues long. CDR1 SGHRS and CDR2 YFSETQ come from the germline V gene. Trimming took 0 bases from V and 4 from J, leaving 10 bases between them. The CDR3 loop reads CASSLDPGGTEAFF. The CDR3 DNA reads as TGCGCCAGCAGCTTGGATCCGGGAGGCACTGAAGCTTTCTTT.

The chain links TRBV28 to TRBJ2-1, with 9 bases matching TRBD2. Germline V gene lookup returns CDR1 MDHEN and CDR2 SYDVKM. Trimming at V came to 10 bases and at J to 0 bases, leaving 16 bases not matched to a gene. The CDR3 is 18 residues long. CDR3 DNA sequence: TGTGCCACCCATTCACCGTGGGCTAGCGGGAACTCCTACAATGAGCAGTTCTTC. Protein sequence: CATHSPWASGNSYNEQFF.

V gene TRBV4-1 combines with J gene TRBJ2-1; D gene uncertain. Trimming pared 1 base from V and 2 bases from J, leaving 12 bases between. CDR3 length: 16 amino acids. The V gene's germline CDR1 is MGHRA and CDR2 YSYEKL. The CDR3 coding sequence is TGCGCCAGCAGCCAAGGGTTCATCACCGCCTACAATGAGCAGTTCTTC. Protein: CASSQGFITAYNEQFF.

The rearrangement links TRBV5-1 to TRBJ1-2; D is uncertain. This CDR3 comprises 12 residues. From germline, CDR1 is SGHRS and CDR2 YFSETQ. With 1 base removed from V and 7 bases from J, the gap between germline ends came to 8 bases. The CDR3 is CASSLLDRGYTF. The CDR3, as DNA: TGCGCCAGCAGCTTGTTGGACCGTGGCTACACCTTC. Based on the CDR3 plus reference TRBV5-1 and TRBJ1-2, the full variable domain is KAGVTQTPRYLIKTRGQQVTLSCSPISGHRSVSWYQQTPGQGLQFLFEYFSETQRNKGNFPGRFSGRQFSNSRSEMNVSTLELGDSALYLCASSLLDRGYTFGSGTRLTVV.

The chain uses TRBV30 and TRBJ1-5, with D tentatively TRBD1 (5 bases). V lost 0 bases and J 4 bases, leaving 7 bases between the germline ends. The CDR3 loop spans 13 amino acids. The germline CDR1 and CDR2 sequences are GTSNPN and SVGIG (reference sequence). As DNA, the CDR3 is TGTGCCTGGAGTGTAGGGGTGAATCAGCCCCAGCATTTT. Translation gives CAWSVGVNQPQHF.

Comments on this clone: One end of the junction varies from germline; a read error may be responsible. V is TRBV15 and J is TRBJ1-5, with unresolved D. The CDR3 sequence is 15 residues long. Germline loops: CDR1 LNHNV, CDR2 YYDKDF (reference sequence). The CDR3 DNA is TGTACCACCAGCAGAGATCGGGCGAGCAATCAGCCCCAGCATTTT. Residues: CTTSRDRASNQPQHF.

J is TRBJ1-5 and V is TRBV12-3 or TRBV12-4; D remains unclear. CDR3 length: 13 amino acids. V was trimmed by 3 bases and J by 0 bases, leaving 3 bases between them. The CDR3 DNA reads TGTGCCAGCAGTTTTAATAGCAATCAGCCCCAGCATTTT. It is translated as CASSFNSNQPQHF.

The chain is built from TRBV12-5 and TRBJ2-3; D unresolved. V was shortened by 1 base and J by 3 bases, with 8 bases between the two germline ends. The CDR3 spans 14 residues. Germline lookup yields CDR1 LGHNT and CDR2 FRNRAP. Here the CDR3 DNA reads TGTGCTAGTGGTTTGGCCCCGGAAACAGATACGCAGTATTTT. Protein product: CASGLAPETDTQYF.